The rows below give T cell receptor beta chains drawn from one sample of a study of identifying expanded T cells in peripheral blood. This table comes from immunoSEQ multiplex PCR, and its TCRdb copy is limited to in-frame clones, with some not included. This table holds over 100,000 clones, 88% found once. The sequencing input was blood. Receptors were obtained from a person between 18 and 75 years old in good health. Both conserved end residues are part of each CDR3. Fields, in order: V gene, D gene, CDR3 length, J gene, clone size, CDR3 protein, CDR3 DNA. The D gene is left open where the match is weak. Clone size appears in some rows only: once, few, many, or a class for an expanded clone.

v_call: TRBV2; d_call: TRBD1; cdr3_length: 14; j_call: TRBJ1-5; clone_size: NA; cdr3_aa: CASRQGSGDQPQHF; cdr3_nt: TGTGCCAGCAGACAGGGGTCCGGAGATCAGCCCCAGCATTTT
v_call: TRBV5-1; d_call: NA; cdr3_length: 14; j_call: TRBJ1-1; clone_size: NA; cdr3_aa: CASSSGPINTEAFF; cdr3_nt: TGCGCCAGCAGCTCGGGACCGATTAACACTGAAGCTTTCTTT
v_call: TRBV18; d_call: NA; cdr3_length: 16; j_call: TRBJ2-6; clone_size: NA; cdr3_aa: CASSRRYRAGANVLTF; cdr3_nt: TGTGCCAGCTCACGACGGTACAGGGCTGGGGCCAACGTCCTGACTTTC
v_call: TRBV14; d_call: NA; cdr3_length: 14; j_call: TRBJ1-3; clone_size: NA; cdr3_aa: CASSQVSPGNTIYF; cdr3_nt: TGTGCCAGCAGCCAAGTCTCCCCCGGAAACACCATATATTTT
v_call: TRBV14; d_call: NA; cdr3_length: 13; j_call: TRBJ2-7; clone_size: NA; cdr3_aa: CASNRQLWDEQYF; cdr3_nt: TGTGCCAGCAACAGGCAGCTTTGGGACGAGCAGTACTTC
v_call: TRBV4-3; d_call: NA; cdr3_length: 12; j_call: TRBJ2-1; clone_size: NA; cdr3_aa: CASSHYDNEQFF; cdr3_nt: TGCGCCAGCAGCCATTACGACAATGAGCAGTTCTTC
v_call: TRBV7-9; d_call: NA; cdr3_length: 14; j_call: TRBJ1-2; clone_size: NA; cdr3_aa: CASSFGGRDYGYTF; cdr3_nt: TGTGCCAGCAGCTTCGGGGGGCGGGACTATGGCTACACCTTC
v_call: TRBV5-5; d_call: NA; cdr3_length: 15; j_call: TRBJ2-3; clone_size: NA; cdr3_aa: CASSLVGTSTDTQYF; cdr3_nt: TGTGCCAGCAGCTTGGTGGGGACTAGCACAGATACGCAGTATTTT
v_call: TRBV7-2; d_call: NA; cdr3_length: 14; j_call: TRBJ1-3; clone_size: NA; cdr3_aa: CASSSMMGGNTIYF; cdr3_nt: TGTGCCAGCAGCTCCATGATGGGTGGAAACACCATATATTTT
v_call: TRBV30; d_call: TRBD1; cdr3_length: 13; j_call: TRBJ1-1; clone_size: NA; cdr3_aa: CAWSRGQGTEAFF; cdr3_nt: TGTGCCTGGAGTCGAGGACAGGGCACTGAAGCTTTCTTT
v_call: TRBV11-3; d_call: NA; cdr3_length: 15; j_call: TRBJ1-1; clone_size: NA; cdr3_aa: CASSLGGLENTEAFF; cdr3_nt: TGTGCCAGCAGCTTAGGGGGACTTGAGAACACTGAAGCTTTCTTT
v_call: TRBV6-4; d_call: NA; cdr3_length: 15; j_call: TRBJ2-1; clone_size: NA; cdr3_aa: CASSENGHTNNEQFF; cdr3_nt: TGTGCCAGCAGTGAGAACGGGCACACCAACAATGAGCAGTTCTTC
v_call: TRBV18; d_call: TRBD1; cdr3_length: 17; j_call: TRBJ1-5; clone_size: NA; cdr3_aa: CASSPRYLDRAAQPQHF; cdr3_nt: TGTGCCAGCTCACCCCGATATCTGGACAGGGCTGCTCAGCCCCAGCATTTT
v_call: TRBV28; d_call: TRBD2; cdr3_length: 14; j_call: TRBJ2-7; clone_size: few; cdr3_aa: CASSLTSGKADMYF; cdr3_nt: TGTGCCAGCAGTTTGACTAGCGGGAAGGCTGATATGTACTTC
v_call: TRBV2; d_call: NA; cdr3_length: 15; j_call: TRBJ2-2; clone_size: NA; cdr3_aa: CASKPSRTGPGELFF; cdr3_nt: TGTGCCAGCAAACCGTCGCGAACGGGACCCGGGGAGCTGTTTTTT
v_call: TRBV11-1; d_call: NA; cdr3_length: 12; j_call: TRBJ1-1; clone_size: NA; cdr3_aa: CASSLLGRSAFF; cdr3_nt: TGTGCCAGCAGCTTACTCGGCAGGTCGGCTTTCTTT
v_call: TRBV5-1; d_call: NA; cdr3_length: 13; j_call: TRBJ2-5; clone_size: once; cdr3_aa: CASSLVQRETQYF; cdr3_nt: TGCGCCAGCAGCTTGGTACAGCGGGAGACCCAGTACTTC
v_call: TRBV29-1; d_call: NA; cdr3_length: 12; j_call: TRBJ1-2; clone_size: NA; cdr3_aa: CSVGRVLYGYTF; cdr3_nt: TGCAGCGTGGGCAGGGTCCTCTATGGCTACACCTTC